This TCR beta chain was captured in a study of T cell changes during pregnancy in multiple sclerosis (dated by TCRdb to between 2018 and 2021). Regarding the research as a whole: The study examined how the T cell repertoire changed over the course of pregnancy in women with multiple sclerosis.

The germline V gene encodes CDR1 MGHDK and CDR2 SYGVNS. V gives up 3 bases and J gives up 5 bases, and the segment between their germline ends measures 15 bases. Inclusive of the bounding cysteine and phenylalanine, the CDR3 is 15 residues long. CDR3 DNA is the only sequence kept; it has 45 bases, read in frame from the first base. This clone came up once. The clone's antigen remains unknown. No qualities accompany the bases; no much larger clone lies one base away. Receptor libraries were prepared by the immunoSEQ multiplex PCR assay. TCRdb obtained this table from immuneACCESS and retained in-frame rearrangements with V and J assigned. These tables miss some clones; where compared with another copy, unresolved V genes account for less than half of the shortfall, and the remainder is unexplained. For this sample the table gives approximately 70,000 clones, of which 94% were detected only once. Roughly 0.14% of the sample is in the top ten clones.

In this chain, TRBV25-1 is recombined with TRBJ2-3; the D gene lacks a confident call. The starting material was CD4+ T cells from peripheral blood mononuclear cells, obtained after pregnancy. This sequence was found in a female donor with multiple sclerosis, enrolled in a pregnancy study. The DNA sequence follows: TGTGCCAGCAGTGATGCCCTATTTGTGCAAGATACGCAGTATTTT. This encodes CASSDALFVQDTQYF.